These 22 T cell receptor beta chains were all obtained from the same sample, sequenced in a study of regulatory T cells in long-lasting Graves disease. The time point was: newly diagnosed GD, antithyroid drugs for less than 3 months. RNA isolated from PBMCs was used to make the TCR library. The TCR beta library used iRepertoire HTBI primers with Arm-PCR amplification of CDR3. TCRdb reprocessed the multiplex PCR reads with MiXCR, giving one entry per CDR3 protein. This sample has 420,000 or so distinct CDR3 sequences, with roughly 15% found just once. This same sample was also part of a study on T cells in Graves' hyperthyroidism and ophthalmopathy.

The sequencing here drew on peripheral blood mononuclear cells (PBMCs), taken at new diagnosis, from a patient treated with antithyroid drugs. The receptors here all came from a woman aged 18-35 years with Graves disease.

Concerning this clonotype: At one boundary the junction diverges from the germline segment, which might be a read error. The chain has TRBV27 and TRBJ2-1; TRBD2 aligns across 12 bases. CDR1 MNHEY and CDR2 SMNVEV come from the germline V gene (reference sequence). This CDR3 has 13 residues. For the CDR3, the DNA is TGTGCCAGCAGTTTATTACTAGCGGGAGGACCCCTCTTC. It encodes CASSLLLAGGPLF.

There are many counts of this clonotype. The rearrangement links TRBV2 to TRBJ2-5; TRBD1 matches at 8 bases. Germline loops: CDR1 SNHLY, CDR2 FYNNEI. This CDR3 spans 14 amino acids. V trimming: 7 bases; J trimming: 2 bases; junction bases outside the gene matches: 6. The CDR3 coding sequence is TGTGCCAGCACGAAGACAGGGGTTCAAGAGACCCAGTACTTC. Amino acids: CASTKTGVQETQYF.

This clonotype was seen repeatedly, ten times or more. An end of the junction differs from the germline gene, which may be a read error. The chain recombines TRBV5-1 with TRBJ2-3, with TRBD2 identical over 9 bases. CDR3 length: 14 amino acids. Germline V gene lookup returns CDR1 SGHRS and CDR2 YFSETQ. The CDR3 protein is CASSVSGRADTQYF. CDR3 bases: TGTGCCAGCAGCGTTAGCGGGAGAGCGGATACGCAGTATTTT.

This clonotype was seen repeatedly, ten times or more. The chain is built from TRBV6-6 and TRBJ2-4, with D maybe TRBD1 (6 bases). Germline V gives CDR1 MNHNY, CDR2 SVGAGI (reference sequence). V lost 0 bases and J lost 7, with 10 bases in between. The CDR3 is 14 amino acids. The CDR3 region has the DNA TGTGCCAGCAGTTACTCGCGGCAGGGGAACATTCAGTACTTC. Protein product: CASSYSRQGNIQYF.

This clonotype appeared a few times. The CDR3 coding sequence is TGTGCCAGCAGCGTAGCTATAGGGGCGCCTGGCTACACCTTC. This codes for CASSVAIGAPGYTF. The rearrangement links TRBV9 to TRBJ1-2; TRBD1 is a possible D gene (5 bases). The ends were cut back, 0 bases at V and 7 bases at J, with 13 bases in the middle. The germline CDR1 and CDR2 sequences are SGDLS and YYNGEE. The CDR3 spans 14 residues.

This clonotype has only a few counts. V is TRBV11-2 and J is TRBJ2-7; 9 bases line up with TRBD1. CDR3 length: 16 residues. Looked up from germline, CDR1 is SGHAT and CDR2 is FQNNGV. V shed 4 bases, J shed 2 bases, and the junction held 9 bases outside the gene matches. CDR3 coding DNA: TGTGCCAGCAGCTCCACGCGGGGACAGGGTACCTACGAGCAGTACTTC. It codes for CASSSTRGQGTYEQYF.

This clonotype has a count of ten or more. This chain joins TRBV12-3 or TRBV12-4 and TRBJ1-1, with 7 positions matching TRBD1. The CDR3 spans 13 residues. Unmatched junction bases numbered 12, after V lost 6 bases and J lost 11 bases. The CDR3, as DNA: TGTGCCAGCAGCGTGCCAGGGGGGGACGAGGCTTTCTTT. Its protein product is CASSVPGGDEAFF.

The chain carries TRBV19 and TRBJ1-1, with 7 bases matching TRBD1. J gave up 2 bases and V 6 bases, and 9 bases lay outside the gene matches. In germline, CDR1 is LNHDA, CDR2 SQIVND (reference sequence). CDR3 size: 15 residues. The CDR3 bases are TGTGCCAGTAGGTACCAACGGGACAGCAACACTGAAGCTTTCTTT. Translating it yields CASRYQRDSNTEAFF.

This clonotype was observed a handful of times. The rearrangement uses TRBV19 and TRBJ1-5, with D perhaps TRBD1 (5 bases). Per germline, CDR1 LNHDA and CDR2 SQIVND (reference sequence). The ends were cut back, 6 bases at V and 0 bases at J, with 18 bases in the middle. The CDR3 has 17 residues. The CDR3 reads CASSRDGLGFSNQPQHF. The CDR3 DNA reads TGTGCCAGTAGCCGGGACGGACTTGGGTTTAGCAATCAGCCCCAGCATTTT. Complete variable domain (other parts from reference TRBV19 and TRBJ1-5): DGGITQSPKYLFRKEGQNVTLSCEQNLNHDAMYWYRQDPGQGLRLIYYSQIVNDFQKGDIAEGYSVSREKKESFPLTVTSAQKNPTAFYLCASSRDGLGFSNQPQHFGDGTRLSIL.

This clonotype was detected ten times or more. The chain couples TRBV28 to TRBJ2-7; D perhaps matches TRBD1 (6 bases). Trimming pared 5 bases from V and 3 bases from J, leaving 20 bases between. The germline V gene encodes CDR1 MDHEN and CDR2 SYDVKM. This CDR3 has 16 residues. The DNA for the CDR3 is TGTGCCAGCAGTCCACCGTCAGGACAGTTTGGCTACGAGCAGTACTTC. It specifies CASSPPSGQFGYEQYF.

This chain joins TRBV7-2 and TRBJ2-1; 8 positions agree with TRBD1. The germline V gene encodes CDR1 SGHTA and CDR2 FQGNSA. V was clipped by 5 bases and J by 8 bases; unmatched bases: 20. The CDR3 is made up of 18 amino acids. CDR3 in amino acids: CASSPSGRGPLGMHEQFF. The CDR3 DNA follows: TGTGCCAGCAGCCCGTCGGGCAGGGGGCCCCTAGGGATGCATGAGCAGTTCTTC.

In regard to this clonotype: This sequence may be a read error, since a much larger clone differs from it by one base. The rearrangement links TRBV3-1 to TRBJ2-3; no reliable D call. V lost 3 bases and J 0 bases, leaving 10 bases between the germline ends. The CDR3 consists of 15 residues. The germline gives CDR1 LGHDT, CDR2 YNNKEL (reference sequence). In DNA form, the CDR3 reads TGTGCCAGCAGCCACCCCGTGACTAGCACAGATACGCAGTATTTT. Translated: CASSHPVTSTDTQYF.

This clonotype was seen a few times. V gene TRBV6-1 combines with J gene TRBJ2-7; D not resolved. Per germline, CDR1 MNHNS and CDR2 SASEGT. The V and J ends lost 6 bases and 7 bases respectively, with 10 bases between them. CDR3 length equals 11 residues. CDR3 loop: CASSHTWEQYF. The CDR3 coding sequence is TGTGCCAGCAGCCATACTTGGGAGCAGTACTTC.

The rearrangement links TRBV27 to TRBJ1-5; the D is unclear. Trimming removed 4 bases at V and 7 bases at J, with 17 bases between. The germline V gene encodes CDR1 MNHEY and CDR2 SMNVEV (reference sequence). The CDR3 is 15 amino acids. CDR3 sequence: CASSYSSRVRQPQHF. The CDR3, as DNA: TGTGCCAGCAGTTACTCTTCGCGGGTCAGGCAGCCCCAGCATTTT.

This clonotype has a handful of counts. A read error may be the cause here, since a much bigger clone is one base away. The V gene is TRBV28, the J gene TRBJ1-1, with D possibly matching TRBD1 (5 bases). The CDR3 has 14 amino acids. V lost 11 bases, J lost 0 bases, and 16 bases lay in between. From germline, CDR1 is MDHEN and CDR2 SYDVKM. CDR3 DNA: TGTGCCGCCATTCGCGGGGCCATGAACACTGAAGCTTTCTTT. Its protein is CAAIRGAMNTEAFF.

This clonotype has ten or more counts. The chain uses TRBV20-1 and TRBJ2-3, with D hard to call. Trimming cost V 0 bases and J 0 bases, with 10 bases left between them. Germline CDR1 DFQATT, CDR2 SNEGSKA (reference sequence). This CDR3 is built from 15 residues. CDR3 region: CSARDLSASTDTQYF. In DNA, the CDR3 is TGCAGTGCTAGAGATCTGAGCGCAAGCACAGATACGCAGTATTTT.

This clonotype was observed many times. CDR3 region: CASTGNNEQFF. CDR3 sequence (DNA): TGCGCCAGCACCGGAAACAATGAGCAGTTCTTC. The rearrangement joins TRBV5-1 to TRBJ2-1; D is ambiguous. V was cut by 6 bases and J by 5 bases, with 6 bases left in between. Germline V gene data show CDR1 as SGHRS and CDR2 as YFSETQ. The CDR3 loop spans 11 amino acids.

This clonotype was detected many times. The chain links TRBV12-3 or TRBV12-4 to TRBJ2-1; 10 bases fit TRBD2. The CDR3 has 17 amino acids. After removal of 3 bases from V and 3 bases from J, the junction contained 8 bases not matched to a gene. As DNA, the CDR3 is TGTGCCAGCAGTTTTAGGGGAGCGGGAGGGAGCTACAATGAGCAGTTCTTC. This gives the protein CASSFRGAGGSYNEQFF.

As to this clonotype: With a much larger clone just one base away, this may be a read error. The chain uses TRBV6-1 and TRBJ1-5; TRBD1 matches at 10 bases. Germline V lookup: CDR1 MNHNS, CDR2 SASEGT. There are 14 residues in the CDR3. Trimming removed 9 bases from V and 3 bases from J; junction bases left unmatched: 5. The CDR3 DNA reads as TGTGCCAGATCAGACAGGGGGCTCAATCAGCCCCAGCATTTT. It encodes CARSDRGLNQPQHF.

This clonotype has a count of ten or more. The rearrangement joins TRBV11-3 to TRBJ2-3; 15 nucleotides line up with TRBD2. CDR3 length: 19 residues. V dropped 7 bases and J dropped 6; count of bases not matched to a gene: 17. The V gene's germline CDR1 is SGHNT and CDR2 YENEEA. The CDR3 region is CASTYLRTSGRGTQDTQYF. CDR3 nucleotide sequence: TGTGCCAGCACCTACCTCAGGACTAGCGGGAGGGGTACACAGGATACGCAGTATTTT. Using reference TRBV11-3 and TRBJ2-3 for the parts outside the CDR3, the full variable domain is EAGVVQSPRYKIIEKKQPVAFWCNPISGHNTLYWYLQNLGQGPELLIRYENEEAVDDSQLPKDRFSAERLKGVDSTLKIQPAELGDSAVYLCASTYLRTSGRGTQDTQYFGPGTRLTVL.

The rearrangement links TRBV7-2 to TRBJ2-7; D gene ambiguous. Trimming pared 5 bases from V and 9 bases from J, leaving 14 bases between. This CDR3 has 12 amino acids. Germline-derived CDR1 and CDR2 are SGHTA and FQGNSA. CDR3 in amino acids: CASSLNELRQYF. The CDR3 DNA is TGTGCCAGCAGCCTTAACGAACTACGGCAGTACTTC.

In its sample, this clonotype was seen many times. This chain uses TRBV29-1 with TRBJ2-5; tentatively, D is TRBD1 (6 bases). Per the germline V gene, CDR1 is SQVTM and CDR2 is ANQGSEA. This CDR3 comprises 12 residues. Here the CDR3 reads CSVLWGRETQYF. In DNA form, the CDR3 reads TGCAGTGTACTCTGGGGGCGAGAGACCCAGTACTTC.